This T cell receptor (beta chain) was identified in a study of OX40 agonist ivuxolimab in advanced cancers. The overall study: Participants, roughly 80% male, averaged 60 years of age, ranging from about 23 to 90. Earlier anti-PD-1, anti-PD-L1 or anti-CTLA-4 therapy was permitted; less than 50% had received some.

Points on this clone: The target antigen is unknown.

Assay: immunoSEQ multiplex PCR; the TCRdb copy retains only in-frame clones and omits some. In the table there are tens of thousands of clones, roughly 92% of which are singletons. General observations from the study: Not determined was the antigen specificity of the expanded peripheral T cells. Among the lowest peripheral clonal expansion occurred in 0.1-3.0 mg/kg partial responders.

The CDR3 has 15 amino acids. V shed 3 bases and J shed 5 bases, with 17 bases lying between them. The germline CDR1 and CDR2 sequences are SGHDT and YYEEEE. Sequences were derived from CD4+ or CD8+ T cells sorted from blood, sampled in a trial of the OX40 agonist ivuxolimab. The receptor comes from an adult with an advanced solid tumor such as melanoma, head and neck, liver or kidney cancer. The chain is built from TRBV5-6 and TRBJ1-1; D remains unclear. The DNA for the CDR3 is TGTGCCAGCAGCTCCTCAGGAGTGCGGCGGACTGAAGCTTTCTTT. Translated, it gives CASSSSGVRRTEAFF.